The T cell receptor (beta chain) under discussion was sequenced for a study of control samples from healthy donors and cancer patients. The protocol was immunoSEQ multiplex PCR, while the TCRdb copy is restricted to in-frame clones and leaves out a portion. The sample contains fewer than 500,000 clones, around nine tenths of which appear only once. V shed 0 bases and J 10 bases; nucleotides not matched to a gene: 4. This CDR3 has 14 amino acids. The germline V gene has CDR1 SGHDT and CDR2 YYEEEE. The TCR was taken from a middle-aged man with head and neck cancer. The sequencing input was PBMCs. V and J are TRBV5-6 and TRBJ1-4; TRBD1 matches at 9 bases. This CDR3 reads CASSLGQGDGKLFF. The CDR3 coding sequence is TGTGCCAGCAGCTTGGGACAGGGGGATGGAAAACTGTTTTTT.